This T cell receptor (beta chain) originates from a study of T cell responses to AZD1222 COVID-19 vaccine. Broader study findings: Unmutated variant regions are reportedly targeted by nearly half of spike-specific TCRs. Repertoires were collected only later (after the peak T cell response had occurred).

Generated by immunoSEQ multiplex PCR, the TCRdb table keeps only in-frame clones and is missing some. The sample yields tens of thousands of clones, almost 80% seen once. The count of this clone is one. Its antigen remains unknown. The CDR3 runs 15 residues. V shed 6 bases and J shed 0 bases, with 9 bases lying between them. Germline V gene data show CDR1 as KGHSH and CDR2 as LQKENI. The receptor comes from an adult in good health. V gene TRBV18 combines with J gene TRBJ2-6; D might be TRBD1 (6 bases). The source material was peripheral blood, sampled on day 0 of AZD1222 vaccination. The CDR3: CASSDSYSGANVLTF. The CDR3 nucleotides read TGTGCCAGCTCGGACAGTTACTCTGGGGCCAACGTCCTGACTTTC.